The 13 T cell receptor beta chains in this list originate from one sample, sequenced in a study of identical twins (dated by TCRdb to the mid-2010s). The library was prepared using 5' RACE. The sequencing machine was an Illumina HiSeq 2000. TCRdb reanalyzed the raw reads on its own, using fastp at Q25 for trimming and MiXCR for clone calling, and kept in-frame beta chains. Duplicate CDR3 protein sequences are folded into a single record with the most common DNA and genes. In all, the sample holds around 1.7 million distinct CDR3 sequences, and less than 40% of those were seen once. Together, the top ten hold about 0.27% of the sample. Sequencing input: cord blood. The source of these receptors is a newborn girl in good health.

A few counts support this clonotype. The CDR3 coding sequence is TGCAGTGCTAGAGATATAACGGGGGGTAGAGATACGCAGTATTTT. Protein sequence: CSARDITGGRDTQYF. V and J are TRBV20-1 and TRBJ2-3; 7 bases line up with TRBD2. Germline values: CDR1 DFQATT, CDR2 SNEGSKA (reference sequence). V lost 0 bases to trimming and J lost 5 bases; unmatched junction nucleotides: 8. This CDR3 is 15 amino acids long.

This clonotype was found a few times. This chain joins TRBV30 and TRBJ1-5, with D possibly TRBD1 on 6 matching bases. The ends were cut back, 4 bases at V and 2 bases at J, with 9 bases in the middle. The CDR3 consists of 13 residues. In germline, CDR1 is GTSNPN, CDR2 SVGIG (reference sequence). CDR3 region: CAWNRQGNQPQHF. The DNA of the CDR3 is TGTGCCTGGAACCGACAGGGCAATCAGCCCCAGCATTTT.

This clonotype came up a few times. The chain is built from TRBV5-1 and TRBJ2-3, with 8 bases identical to TRBD2. The CDR3 is 17 amino acids. Germline assignment: CDR1 SGHRS and CDR2 YFSETQ. Trimming cost V 5 bases and J 6 bases; bases outside gene matches: 17. The CDR3 is CASRSASGSRMGDTQYF. CDR3 DNA sequence: TGCGCCAGCAGATCTGCCAGCGGGAGTAGGATGGGGGATACGCAGTATTTT.

CDR3 DNA sequence: TGCAGCGTTGTTCTAGCGGGAGGGCCACAGTACTTC. Translating it yields CSVVLAGGPQYF. The genes are TRBV29-1 and TRBJ2-5; TRBD2 aligns across 12 bases. CDR1 SQVTM and CDR2 ANQGSEA come from the germline V gene. CDR3 length: 12 amino acids. The trim removed 4 bases at V and 11 bases at J, leaving 5 bases unmatched. The full variable domain, rest sourced from reference TRBV29-1 and TRBJ2-5, is SAVISQKPSRDICQRGTSLTIQCQVDSQVTMMFWYRQQPGQSLTLIATANQGSEATYESGFVIDKFPISRPNLTFSTLTVSNMSPEDSSIYLCSVVLAGGPQYFGPGTRLLVL.

Only a few counts were recorded for this clonotype. The CDR3 region is CASSVEQGGNSPLHF. CDR3 sequence (DNA): TGTGCCAGCAGCGTAGAACAGGGAGGGAATTCACCCCTCCACTTT. The genes are TRBV9 and TRBJ1-6, with D possibly matching TRBD1 (6 bases). CDR3 length: 15 amino acids. The germline V and J ends were trimmed by 0 bases and 7 bases, with 11 bases remaining between them. Germline CDR1 reads SGDLS; CDR2 reads YYNGEE.

The chain links TRBV20-1 to TRBJ1-4; D is ambiguous. The CDR3 has 15 residues. Trimming left V 0 bases short and J 3 bases short, with 11 bases between. The germline gives CDR1 DFQATT, CDR2 SNEGSKA (reference sequence). CDR3 sequence: CSARDQAVSNEKLFF. The CDR3, as DNA: TGCAGTGCTAGAGATCAAGCGGTCTCTAATGAAAAACTGTTTTTT.

The chain has TRBV6-1 and TRBJ1-1; D perhaps matches TRBD1 (6 bases). Germline CDR1 is MNHNS and CDR2 is SASEGT. V was shortened by 2 bases and J by 4 bases, with 17 bases between the two germline ends. The CDR3 has 16 residues. DNA of the CDR3: TGTGCCAGCAGTGAAAGGGGGAGCAGGGTGGGCACTGAAGCTTTCTTT. Protein: CASSERGSRVGTEAFF.

This clonotype has just a few counts. The chain couples TRBV4-1 to TRBJ1-5; D is ambiguous. The CDR3 loop spans 14 amino acids. Germline V CDR1 and CDR2: MGHRA, YSYEKL. V shed 4 bases and J shed 7 bases, with 14 bases lying between them. The CDR3 bases are TGCGCCAGCAGCCGAGCCTCCGAGGGCCAGCCCCAGCATTTT. Protein sequence: CASSRASEGQPQHF.

For this clonotype: A much larger clonotype is one base distant, so this may be a read error. Since the CDR3 does not end with the conserved phenylalanine or tryptophan, this likely comes from a read error. The J gene is TRBJ2-5, the V gene TRBV29-1, with 9 bases that match TRBD1. The J call could be wrong; TRBJ2-7 is a better fit for the DNA end. The CDR3 covers 15 residues. From germline, CDR1 is SQVTM and CDR2 ANQGSEA. The CDR3 DNA sequence: TGCAGCGTTAGTTTACAGGGGGCATCCTCCTACGAGCAGTACTTA. Amino acids: CSVSLQGASSYEQYL.

This rearrangement joins TRBV20-1 to TRBJ2-3; D might be TRBD2 (5 bases). Trimming took 0 bases from V and 1 from J, leaving 8 bases between them. Germline V gives CDR1 DFQATT, CDR2 SNEGSKA (reference sequence). This CDR3 has 14 amino acids. The CDR3, as DNA: TGCAGTGCTAGAGATGAGGGAGGCACAGATACGCAGTATTTT. Translated: CSARDEGGTDTQYF.

This clonotype was observed a few times. This rearrangement joins TRBV5-1 to TRBJ2-7, with D perhaps TRBD2 (5 bases). Per the germline V gene, CDR1 is SGHRS and CDR2 is YFSETQ. CDR3 size: 14 residues. V gave up 0 bases and J gave up 4 bases, with 11 bases separating them. In DNA form, the CDR3 reads TGCGCCAGCAGCTTGGAGCCCCGGGGATACGAGCAGTACTTC. This encodes CASSLEPRGYEQYF.

Ten or more counts support this clonotype. This sequence joins TRBV9 and TRBJ2-3; D might be TRBD2 (5 bases). Trimming removed 0 bases at V and 0 bases at J, with 14 bases between. The germline gives CDR1 SGDLS, CDR2 YYNGEE. This CDR3 contains 17 residues. The chain's CDR3 is CASSVGGSFSSTDTQYF. The CDR3 nucleotides read TGTGCCAGCAGCGTAGGAGGGTCTTTCTCTAGCACAGATACGCAGTATTTT.

The V gene is TRBV25-1, the J gene TRBJ2-3; tentatively, D is TRBD1 or TRBD2 (6 bases each). CDR1 and CDR2 from the germline V gene are MGHDK and SYGVNS. The CDR3 contains 16 residues. V was shortened by 3 bases and J by 0 bases, with 13 bases between the two germline ends. Here the CDR3 DNA reads TGTGCCAGCAGTGACCCTACAGGGACTAGCACAGATACGCAGTATTTT. Encoded protein: CASSDPTGTSTDTQYF.